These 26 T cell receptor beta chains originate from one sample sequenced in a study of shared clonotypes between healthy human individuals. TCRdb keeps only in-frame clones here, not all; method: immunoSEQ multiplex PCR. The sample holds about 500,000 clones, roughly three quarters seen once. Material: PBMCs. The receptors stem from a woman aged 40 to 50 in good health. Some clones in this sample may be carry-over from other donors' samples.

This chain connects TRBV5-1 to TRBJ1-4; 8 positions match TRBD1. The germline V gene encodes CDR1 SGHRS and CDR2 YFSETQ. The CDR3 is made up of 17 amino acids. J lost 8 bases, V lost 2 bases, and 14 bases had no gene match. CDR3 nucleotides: TGCGCCAGCAGCTTTGGAGACAGGGGCCACCTGGGAGAAAAACTGTTTTTT. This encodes CASSFGDRGHLGEKLFF.

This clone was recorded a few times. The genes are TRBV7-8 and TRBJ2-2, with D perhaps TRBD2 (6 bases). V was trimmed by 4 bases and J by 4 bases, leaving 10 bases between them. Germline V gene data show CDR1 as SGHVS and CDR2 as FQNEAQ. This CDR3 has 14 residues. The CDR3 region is CASSSGVGTGELFF. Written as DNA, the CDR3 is TGTGCCAGCAGCTCGGGAGTAGGCACCGGGGAGCTGTTTTTT. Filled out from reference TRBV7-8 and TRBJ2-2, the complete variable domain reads GAGVSQSPRYKVAKRGQDVALRCDPISGHVSLFWYQQALGQGPEFLTYFQNEAQLDKSGLPSDRFFAERPEGSVSTLKIQRTQQEDSAVYLCASSSGVGTGELFFGEGSRLTVL.

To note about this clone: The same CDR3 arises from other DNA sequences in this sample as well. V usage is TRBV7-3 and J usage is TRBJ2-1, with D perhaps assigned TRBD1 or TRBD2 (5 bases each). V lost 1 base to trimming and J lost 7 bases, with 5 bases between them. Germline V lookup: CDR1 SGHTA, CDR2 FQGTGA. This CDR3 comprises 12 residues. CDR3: CASSLRGNEQFF. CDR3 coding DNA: TGTGCCAGCAGCTTAAGGGGGAATGAGCAGTTCTTC.

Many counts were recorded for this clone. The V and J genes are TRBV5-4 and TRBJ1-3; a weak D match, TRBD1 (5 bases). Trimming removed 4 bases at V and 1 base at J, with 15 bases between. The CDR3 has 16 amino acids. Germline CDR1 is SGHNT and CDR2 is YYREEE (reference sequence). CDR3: CASSTGTSRSGNTIYF. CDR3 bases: TGTGCCAGCAGCACTGGGACCTCCCGTTCTGGAAACACCATATATTTT. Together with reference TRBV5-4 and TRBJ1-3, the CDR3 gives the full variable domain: ETGVTQSPTHLIKTRGQQVTLRCSSQSGHNTVSWYQQALGQGPQFIFQYYREEENGRGNFPPRFSGLQFPNYSSELNVNALELDDSALYLCASSTGTSRSGNTIYFGEGSWLTVV.

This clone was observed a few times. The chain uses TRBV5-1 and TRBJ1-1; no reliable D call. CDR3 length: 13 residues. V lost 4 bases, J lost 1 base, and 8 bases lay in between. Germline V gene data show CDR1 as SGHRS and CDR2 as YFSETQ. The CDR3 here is CASSETPNTEAFF. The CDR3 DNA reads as TGCGCCAGCAGCGAGACGCCGAACACTGAAGCTTTCTTT.

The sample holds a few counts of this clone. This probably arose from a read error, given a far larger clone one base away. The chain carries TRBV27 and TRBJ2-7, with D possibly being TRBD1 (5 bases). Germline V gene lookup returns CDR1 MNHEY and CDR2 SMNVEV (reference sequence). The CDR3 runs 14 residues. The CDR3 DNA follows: TGTGCCAGCAGTCCCACTCGGACACTTTACGGGCAGTACTTC. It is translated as CASSPTRTLYGQYF.

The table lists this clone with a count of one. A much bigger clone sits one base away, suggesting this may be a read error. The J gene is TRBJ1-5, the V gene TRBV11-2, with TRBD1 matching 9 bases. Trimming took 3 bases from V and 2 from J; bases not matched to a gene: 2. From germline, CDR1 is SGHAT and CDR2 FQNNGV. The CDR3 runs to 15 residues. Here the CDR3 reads CASSLGTGRNQPQHF. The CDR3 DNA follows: TGTGCCAGCAGCTTGGGGACAGGGCGCAATCAGCCCCAGCATTTT.

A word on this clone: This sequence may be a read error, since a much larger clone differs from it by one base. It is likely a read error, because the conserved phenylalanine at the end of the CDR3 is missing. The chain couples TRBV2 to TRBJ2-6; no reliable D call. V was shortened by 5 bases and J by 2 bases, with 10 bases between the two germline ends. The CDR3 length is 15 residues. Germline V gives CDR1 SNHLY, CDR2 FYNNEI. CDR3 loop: CASSSLRTGANVLTL. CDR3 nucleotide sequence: TGTGCCAGCAGTTCCCTTAGGACTGGGGCCAACGTCCTGACTTTA.

The CDR3 loop is CASSLGGYAGELFF. In DNA form, the CDR3 reads TGCGCCAGCAGCTTGGGAGGGTACGCCGGGGAGCTGTTTTTT. This chain connects TRBV5-1 to TRBJ2-2; a possible D gene is TRBD2 (5 bases). Germline V gives CDR1 SGHRS, CDR2 YFSETQ. There are 14 residues in the CDR3. Trimming pared 0 bases from V and 6 bases from J, leaving 9 bases between.

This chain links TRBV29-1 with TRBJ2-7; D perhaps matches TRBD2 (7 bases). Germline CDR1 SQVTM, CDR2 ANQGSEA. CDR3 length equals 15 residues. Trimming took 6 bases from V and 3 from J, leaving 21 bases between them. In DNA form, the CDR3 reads TGCAGCGTAATCCCCTCAAATAGGGGGGGCTACGAGCAGTACTTC. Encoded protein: CSVIPSNRGGYEQYF.

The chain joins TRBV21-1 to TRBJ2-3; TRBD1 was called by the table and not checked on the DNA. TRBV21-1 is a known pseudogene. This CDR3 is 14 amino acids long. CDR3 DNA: TGTGCCAGCAGCATCCTACAGGTCACAGATACGCAGTATTTT. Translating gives CASSILQVTDTQYF.

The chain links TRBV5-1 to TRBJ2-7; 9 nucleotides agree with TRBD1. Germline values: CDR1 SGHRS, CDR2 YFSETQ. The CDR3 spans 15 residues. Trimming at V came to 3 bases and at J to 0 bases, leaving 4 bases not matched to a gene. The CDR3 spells CASSSGQGSSYEQYF. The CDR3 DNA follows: TGCGCCAGCAGCTCCGGACAGGGGAGCTCCTACGAGCAGTACTTC.

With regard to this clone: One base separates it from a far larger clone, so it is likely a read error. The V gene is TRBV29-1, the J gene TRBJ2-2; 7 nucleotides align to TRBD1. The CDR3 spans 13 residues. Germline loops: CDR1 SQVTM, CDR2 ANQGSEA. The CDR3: CSFDRAGTGELFF. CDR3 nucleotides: TGCAGCTTTGACAGGGCTGGGACCGGGGAGCTGTTTTTT.

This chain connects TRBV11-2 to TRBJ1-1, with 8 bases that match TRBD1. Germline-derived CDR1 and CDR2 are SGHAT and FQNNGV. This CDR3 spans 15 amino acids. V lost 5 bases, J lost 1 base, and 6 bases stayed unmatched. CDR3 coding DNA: TGTGCCAGCAGCCTTACCGGGACAGGGAACACTGAAGCTTTCTTT. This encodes CASSLTGTGNTEAFF.

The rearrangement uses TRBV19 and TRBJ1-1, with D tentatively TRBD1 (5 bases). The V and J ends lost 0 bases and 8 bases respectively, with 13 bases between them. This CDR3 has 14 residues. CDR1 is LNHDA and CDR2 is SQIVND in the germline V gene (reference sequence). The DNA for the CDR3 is TGTGCCAGTAGTATAGATGGCAGGGCATTGGAAGCTTTCTTT. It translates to CASSIDGRALEAFF.

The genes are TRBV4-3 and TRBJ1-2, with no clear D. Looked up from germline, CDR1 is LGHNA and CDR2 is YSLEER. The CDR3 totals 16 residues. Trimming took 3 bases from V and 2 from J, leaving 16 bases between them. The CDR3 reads CASSQEAYMANYGYTF. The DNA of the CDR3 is TGCGCCAGCAGCCAGGAGGCTTATATGGCCAACTATGGCTACACCTTC.

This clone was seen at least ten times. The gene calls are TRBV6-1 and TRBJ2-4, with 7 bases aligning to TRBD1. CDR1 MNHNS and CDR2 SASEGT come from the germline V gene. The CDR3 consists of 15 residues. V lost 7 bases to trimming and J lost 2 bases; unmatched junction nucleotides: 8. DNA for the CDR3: TGTGCCAGCACCTCCGGACAGGTGTCCAAAAACATTCAGTACTTC. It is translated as CASTSGQVSKNIQYF.

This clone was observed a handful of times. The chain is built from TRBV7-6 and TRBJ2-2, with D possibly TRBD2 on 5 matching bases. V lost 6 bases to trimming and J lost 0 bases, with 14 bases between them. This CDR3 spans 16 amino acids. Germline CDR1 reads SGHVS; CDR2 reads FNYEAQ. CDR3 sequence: CASRIWSGTNTGELFF. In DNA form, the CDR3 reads TGTGCCAGCAGGATTTGGAGCGGCACGAACACCGGGGAGCTGTTTTTT.

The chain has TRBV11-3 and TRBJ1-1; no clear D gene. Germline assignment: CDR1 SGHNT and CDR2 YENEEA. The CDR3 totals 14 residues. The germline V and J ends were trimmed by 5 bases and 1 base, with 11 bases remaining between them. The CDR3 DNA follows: TGTGCCAGCAGCCTCCAAGGGAGGAACACTGAAGCTTTCTTT. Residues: CASSLQGRNTEAFF.

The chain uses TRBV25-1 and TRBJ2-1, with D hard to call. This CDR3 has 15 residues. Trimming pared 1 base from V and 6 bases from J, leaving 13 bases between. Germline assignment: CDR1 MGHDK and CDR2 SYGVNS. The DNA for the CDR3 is TGTGCCAGCAGTGAATCGGGCCAAAAGGCCAATGAGCAGTTCTTC. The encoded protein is CASSESGQKANEQFF.

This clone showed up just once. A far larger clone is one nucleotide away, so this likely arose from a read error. The CDR3: CANSDPTNTGELFF. Here the CDR3 DNA reads TGTGCCAACTCGGACCCCACTAACACCGGGGAGCTGTTTTTT. V usage is TRBV7-9 and J usage is TRBJ2-2; D gene uncertain. The CDR3 has 14 residues. The germline V gene encodes CDR1 SEHNR and CDR2 FQNEAQ (reference sequence). Trimming shortened V by 10 bases and J by 2 bases, and 14 bases separated the two germline ends.

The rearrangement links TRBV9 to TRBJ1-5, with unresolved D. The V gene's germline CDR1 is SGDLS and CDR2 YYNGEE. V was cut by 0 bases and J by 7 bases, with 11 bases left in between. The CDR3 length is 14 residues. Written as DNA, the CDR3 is TGTGCCAGCAGCGTAGAGGCGGGTAAGCAGCCCCAGCATTTT. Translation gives CASSVEAGKQPQHF.

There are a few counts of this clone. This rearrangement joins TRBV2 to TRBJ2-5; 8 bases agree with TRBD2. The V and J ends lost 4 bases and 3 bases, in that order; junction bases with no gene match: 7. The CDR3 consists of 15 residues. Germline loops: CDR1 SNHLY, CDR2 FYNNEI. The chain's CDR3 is CASSGQREWEETQYF. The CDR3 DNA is TGTGCCAGCAGTGGACAGCGGGAGTGGGAAGAGACCCAGTACTTC.

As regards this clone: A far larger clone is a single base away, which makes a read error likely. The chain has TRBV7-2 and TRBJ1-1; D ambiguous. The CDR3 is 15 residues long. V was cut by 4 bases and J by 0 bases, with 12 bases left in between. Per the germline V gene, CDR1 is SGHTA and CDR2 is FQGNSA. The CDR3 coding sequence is TGTGCCAGCAGCTCCAGGAGGCCAATGAACACTGAAGCTTTCTTT. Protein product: CASSSRRPMNTEAFF.

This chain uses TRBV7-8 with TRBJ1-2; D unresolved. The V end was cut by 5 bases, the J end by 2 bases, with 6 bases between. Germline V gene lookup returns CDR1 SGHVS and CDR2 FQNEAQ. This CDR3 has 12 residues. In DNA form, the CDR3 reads TGTGCCAGCAGCCCCGTGAACTATGGCTACACCTTC. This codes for CASSPVNYGYTF.

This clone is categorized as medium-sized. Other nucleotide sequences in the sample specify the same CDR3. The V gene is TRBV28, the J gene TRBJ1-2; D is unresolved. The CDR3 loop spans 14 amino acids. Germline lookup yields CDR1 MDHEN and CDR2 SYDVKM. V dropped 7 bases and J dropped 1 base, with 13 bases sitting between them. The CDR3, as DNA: TGTGCCAGCACCTTGACACATCTTAACTATGGCTACACCTTC. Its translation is CASTLTHLNYGYTF.